This is a list of T cell receptor beta chains from one sample in a study of OX40 agonist ivuxolimab in advanced cancers. Measured with immunoSEQ multiplex PCR; TCRdb has only the in-frame clones, and not every one. The sample includes fewer than 100,000 clones, around 86% seen only once; the top ten take 6.2%. The material was CD4+ or CD8+ T cells sorted from blood, obtained in a trial of the OX40 agonist ivuxolimab. The source of these receptors is an adult with an advanced solid tumor such as melanoma, head and neck, liver or kidney cancer. The conserved cysteine and the conserved F or W are not part of the CDR3 here. D genes are given only for firm matches.

CDR3aa: ASSAAGGGYEQY; len: 12; d_gene: TRBD1; j_gene: TRBJ2-7; v_gene: TRBV9
CDR3aa: ASSLRTSGLLDTQY; len: 14; d_gene: TRBD2; j_gene: TRBJ2-3; v_gene: TRBV27
CDR3aa: ASKRGRSNQPQH; len: 12; d_gene: .; j_gene: TRBJ1-5; v_gene: TRBV19
CDR3aa: ASISDGMNTEAF; len: 12; d_gene: .; j_gene: TRBJ1-1; v_gene: TRBV6-5
CDR3aa: ASSAGQGGAQPQH; len: 13; d_gene: TRBD1; j_gene: TRBJ1-5; v_gene: TRBV2
CDR3aa: SVYYQGFSGYT; len: 11; d_gene: .; j_gene: TRBJ1-2; v_gene: TRBV29-1
CDR3aa: ASSPRLAGGQNEQF; len: 14; d_gene: TRBD2; j_gene: TRBJ2-1; v_gene: TRBV18
CDR3aa: ASSRGTDNYGYT; len: 12; d_gene: .; j_gene: TRBJ1-2; v_gene: TRBV28
CDR3aa: ASSPEPGTTETQY; len: 13; d_gene: .; j_gene: TRBJ2-5; v_gene: TRBV28
CDR3aa: ASSQDSSYGYT; len: 11; d_gene: .; j_gene: TRBJ1-2; v_gene: TRBV4-3
CDR3aa: ASTGAASDIYEQY; len: 13; d_gene: .; j_gene: TRBJ2-7; v_gene: TRBV6-1